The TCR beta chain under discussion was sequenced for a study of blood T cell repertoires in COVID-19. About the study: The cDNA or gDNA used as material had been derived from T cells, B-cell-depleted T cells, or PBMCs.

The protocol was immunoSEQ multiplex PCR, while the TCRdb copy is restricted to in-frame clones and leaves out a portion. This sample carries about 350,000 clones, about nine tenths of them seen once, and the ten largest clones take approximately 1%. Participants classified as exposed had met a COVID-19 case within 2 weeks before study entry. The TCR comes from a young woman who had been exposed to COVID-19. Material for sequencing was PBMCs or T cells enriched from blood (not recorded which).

CDR3 in amino acids: CASTSWAQGGETQYF. The DNA for the CDR3 is TGCGCCAGCACCAGTTGGGCGCAGGGTGGAGAGACCCAGTACTTC. The chain carries TRBV10-2 and TRBJ2-5; D perhaps matches TRBD1 (5 bases). V gave up 7 bases and J gave up 4 bases, with 19 bases separating them. The length of the CDR3 is 15 residues. Germline V gene data show CDR1 as WSHSY and CDR2 as SAAADI.